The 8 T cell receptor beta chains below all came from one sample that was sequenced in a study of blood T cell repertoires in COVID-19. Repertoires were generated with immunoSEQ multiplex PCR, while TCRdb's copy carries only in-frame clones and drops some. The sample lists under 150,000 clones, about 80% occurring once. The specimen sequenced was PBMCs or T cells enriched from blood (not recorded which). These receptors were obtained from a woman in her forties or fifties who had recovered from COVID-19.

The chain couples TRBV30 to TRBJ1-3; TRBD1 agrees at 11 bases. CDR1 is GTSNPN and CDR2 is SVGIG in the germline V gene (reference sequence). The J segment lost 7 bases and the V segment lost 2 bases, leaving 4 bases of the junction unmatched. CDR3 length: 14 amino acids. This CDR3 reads CAWSPGQGANTIYF. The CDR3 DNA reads TGTGCCTGGAGTCCCGGACAGGGGGCGAACACCATATATTTT. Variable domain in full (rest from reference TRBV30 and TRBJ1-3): SQTIHQWPATLVQPVGSPLSLECTVEGTSNPNLYWYRQAAGRGLQLLFYSVGIGQISSEVPQNLSASRPQDRQFILSSKKLLLSDSGFYLCAWSPGQGANTIYFGEGSWLTVV.

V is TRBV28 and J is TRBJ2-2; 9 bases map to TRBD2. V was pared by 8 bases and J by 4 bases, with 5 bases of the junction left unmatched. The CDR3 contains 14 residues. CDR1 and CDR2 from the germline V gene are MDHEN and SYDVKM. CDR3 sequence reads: CASAIAGATGELFF. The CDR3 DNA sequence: TGTGCCAGCGCGATAGCGGGAGCCACCGGGGAGCTGTTTTTT.

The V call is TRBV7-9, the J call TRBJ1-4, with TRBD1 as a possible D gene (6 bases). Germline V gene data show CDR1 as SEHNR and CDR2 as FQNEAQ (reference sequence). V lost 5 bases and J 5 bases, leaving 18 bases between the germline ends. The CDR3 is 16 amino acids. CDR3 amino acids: CASSTLRGGPNEKLFF. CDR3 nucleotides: TGTGCCAGCAGCACCCTTAGGGGGGGGCCGAATGAAAAACTGTTTTTT.

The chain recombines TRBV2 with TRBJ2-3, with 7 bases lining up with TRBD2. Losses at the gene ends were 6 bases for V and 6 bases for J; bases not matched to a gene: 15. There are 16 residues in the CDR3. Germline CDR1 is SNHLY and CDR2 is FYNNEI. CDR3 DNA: TGTGCCAGCAGGAGGGAGGGGATGAACAGGTGGGATACGCAGTATTTT. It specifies CASRREGMNRWDTQYF. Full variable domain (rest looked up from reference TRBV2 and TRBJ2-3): EPEVTQTPSHQVTQMGQEVILRCVPISNHLYFYWYRQILGQKVEFLVSFYNNEISEKSEIFDDQFSVERPDGSNFTLKIRSTKLEDSAMYFCASRREGMNRWDTQYFGPGTRLTVL.

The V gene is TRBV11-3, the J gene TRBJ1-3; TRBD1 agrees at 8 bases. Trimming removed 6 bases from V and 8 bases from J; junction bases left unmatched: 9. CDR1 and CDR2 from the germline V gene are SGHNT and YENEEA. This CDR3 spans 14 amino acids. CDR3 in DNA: TGTGCCAGCAGAATCAGACAGGGGTTGGACACCATATATTTT. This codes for CASRIRQGLDTIYF.

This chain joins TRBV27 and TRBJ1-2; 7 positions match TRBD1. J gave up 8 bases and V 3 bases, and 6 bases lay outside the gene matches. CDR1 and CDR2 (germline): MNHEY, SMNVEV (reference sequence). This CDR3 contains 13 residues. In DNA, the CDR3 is TGTGCCAGCAGTTTGCTGACAGGGTGGGGCTACACCTTC. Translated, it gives CASSLLTGWGYTF.

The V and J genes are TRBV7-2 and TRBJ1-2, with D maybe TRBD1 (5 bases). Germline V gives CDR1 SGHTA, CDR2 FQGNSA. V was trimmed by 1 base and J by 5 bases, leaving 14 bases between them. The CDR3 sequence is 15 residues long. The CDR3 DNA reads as TGTGCCAGCAGCTTAGAGGTGCGACAGTTTTATGGCTACACCTTC. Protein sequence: CASSLEVRQFYGYTF.

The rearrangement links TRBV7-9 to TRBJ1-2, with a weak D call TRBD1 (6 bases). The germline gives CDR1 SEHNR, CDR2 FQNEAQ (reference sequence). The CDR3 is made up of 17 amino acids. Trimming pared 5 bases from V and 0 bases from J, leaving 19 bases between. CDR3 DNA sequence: TGTGCCAGCAGCCCGACTCAGGGGAAGGGTTCTAACTATGGCTACACCTTC. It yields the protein CASSPTQGKGSNYGYTF.